The rows below give T cell receptor beta chains drawn from one sample of a study of spatial heterogeneity in lung cancer. TCRdb ran MiXCR on the 5' RACE reads and lists one entry per CDR3 protein. This sample has 20,000 to 25,000 distinct CDR3 sequences, with 5% to 7% found just once. Here the sequenced sample was lung tumor tissue, taken at surgery. Receptors were obtained from a male donor with early-stage non-small cell lung cancer. Both conserved end residues are part of each CDR3. Fields, in order: V gene, J gene, clone size, D gene, CDR3 DNA, CDR3 protein. D genes are given only for firm matches. The size field is filled for only some rows; it gives once, few, many or a size class.

TRBV12-3/TRBV12-4	TRBJ1-2	many	NA	TGTGCCAGCTCGGATGGCTACACCTTC	CASSDGYTF
TRBV7-8	TRBJ1-4	NA	NA	TGTGCCAGCAGCTTAGAGGCGCAAGAAAAACTGTTTTTT	CASSLEAQEKLFF
TRBV6-5	TRBJ1-1	many	NA	TGTGCCAGCAAACAGGGACAGAACACTGAAGCTTTCTTT	CASKQGQNTEAFF
TRBV5-4	TRBJ2-6	medium-sized	NA	TGTGCCAGCAGCTTGGACCGGACGGGGGCCAACGTCCTGACTTTC	CASSLDRTGANVLTF
TRBV21-1	TRBJ2-5	NA	NA	TGTGCCAGAAACAGGGGAGGGGAGACCCAGTACTTC	CARNRGGETQYF
TRBV6-6	TRBJ1-5	many	TRBD1	TGTGCCAGCAGTTCCGGACAGGTCCAGCATTTT	CASSSGQVQHF
TRBV5-4	TRBJ2-3	many	TRBD2	TGTGCCAGCAGCTTGAAAAGCGGGGGGGCGGAAGATACGCAGTATTTT	CASSLKSGGAEDTQYF
TRBV10-3	TRBJ1-5	many	NA	TGTGCCATCAGTGTTACGGCGGGCAATCAGCCCCAGCATTTT	CAISVTAGNQPQHF
TRBV6-6	TRBJ2-5	many	NA	TGTGCCAGCAGTTACATGCAATTAGGGGAGACCCAGTACTTC	CASSYMQLGETQYF
TRBV6-1	TRBJ1-3	medium-sized	NA	TGTGCCAGCAGTGAAAGGGGTTTTGGGAGCTCTGGAAACACCATATATTTT	CASSERGFGSSGNTIYF
TRBV20-1	TRBJ2-5	many	NA	TGCAGTGCCCGGACCCTGGCTAGCGTGGAGACCCAGTACTTC	CSARTLASVETQYF
TRBV20-1	TRBJ2-3	NA	TRBD2	TGCAGTGCTAGAATCCCGGGGGGGCTAGCAGATACGCAGTATTTT	CSARIPGGLADTQYF
TRBV18	TRBJ2-7	many	TRBD2	TGTGCCAGCTCACCATCGGGACTAGAGTGGGACGAGCAGTACTTC	CASSPSGLEWDEQYF
TRBV7-2	TRBJ1-5	many	NA	TGTGCCAGCAGCACTGGCACAGGGACCAGGCAGCCCCAGCATTTT	CASSTGTGTRQPQHF
TRBV27	TRBJ2-2	NA	TRBD2	TGTGCCAGCAGTTTACCTAGGGAAACTAGCGGGGGCCACACCGGGGAGCTGTTTTTT	CASSLPRETSGGHTGELFF
TRBV7-9	TRBJ2-5	few	NA	TGTGCCAGCAGCTTAGGCTCGTCGGCGACCCAGTACTTC	CASSLGSSATQYF
TRBV11-2	TRBJ2-6	many	NA	TGTGCCAGCAGCTTAACCGGGGGGACATCCTCTGGGGCCAACGTCCTGACTTTC	CASSLTGGTSSGANVLTF
TRBV7-2	TRBJ2-2	many	TRBD2	TGTGCCAGCAGCTTAGCTAGCGGGGGGGCAGGCAACACCGGGGAGCTGTTTTTT	CASSLASGGAGNTGELFF
TRBV28	TRBJ2-7	many	NA	TGTGCCAGCAGTTTAGGGCGCCGCGCCTACGAGCAGTACTTC	CASSLGRRAYEQYF
TRBV18	TRBJ2-5	many	TRBD2	TGTGCCAGCTCACCCGTGGCGGGAGGACTGTACCAAGAGACCCAGTACTTC	CASSPVAGGLYQETQYF
TRBV20-1	TRBJ2-1	many	NA	TGCAGTGCCCCTCGGGGGCACAATGAGCAGTTCTTC	CSAPRGHNEQFF
TRBV3-1	TRBJ2-6	many	TRBD2	TGTGCCAGCAGCCGACTAGCGGGAAGCTCTGGGGCCAACGTCCTGACTTTC	CASSRLAGSSGANVLTF
TRBV28	TRBJ2-5	medium-sized	TRBD1	TGTGCCAGCAGGCGAGACAGGGGGCCGCAAGCGACCCAGTACTTC	CASRRDRGPQATQYF
TRBV11-1	TRBJ2-7	many	TRBD2	TGTGCCAGCAGCTCCGCCGGGAGGGAGTACGAGCAGTACTTC	CASSSAGREYEQYF
TRBV19	TRBJ2-2	many	TRBD1	TGTGCCAGTGGGGACAGATACACCGGGGAGCTGTTTTTT	CASGDRYTGELFF
TRBV29-1	TRBJ2-2	few	TRBD1	TGCAGCGGGAGACGACAGGGGGCAACCGGGGAGCTGTTTTTT	CSGRRQGATGELFF
TRBV20-1	TRBJ2-7	many	NA	TGCAGTGCTAGGGGGACGGCCTCCTACGAGCAGTACTTC	CSARGTASYEQYF
TRBV6-1	TRBJ2-7	many	TRBD1	TGTGCCAGCAGTGCCTACAGGGGGTCCTACGAGCAGTACTTC	CASSAYRGSYEQYF
TRBV12-3/TRBV12-4	TRBJ2-1	medium-sized	NA	TGTGCCAGCACCCGGGCGGACAGATTAAATGAGCAGTTCTTC	CASTRADRLNEQFF
TRBV4-1	TRBJ2-2	many	TRBD1	TGCGCCAGCAGCCAAGATAGAGGGGGCGCGTTTAACACCGGGGAGCTGTTTTTT	CASSQDRGGAFNTGELFF
TRBV7-9	TRBJ1-3	NA	NA	TGTGCCAGCAGCTTAGATTGGGGCGCGGGAAACACCATATATTTT	CASSLDWGAGNTIYF
TRBV12-3/TRBV12-4	TRBJ2-5	many	NA	TGTGCCAGCACCAGGGGCCCCCAAGAGACCCAGTACTTC	CASTRGPQETQYF
TRBV4-1	TRBJ2-1	many	TRBD2	TGCGCCAGCAGCCGTACTAGCGGGAGTAAGTATGAGCAGTTCTTC	CASSRTSGSKYEQFF
TRBV2	TRBJ2-3	many	NA	TGTGCCAGCAGTCAGGACCTTCCCACAGATACGCAGTATTTT	CASSQDLPTDTQYF
TRBV20-1	TRBJ2-7	many	TRBD2	TGCAGTGCCTCTGGGGCTAGCGGTACACAAGGGCAGTACTTC	CSASGASGTQGQYF
TRBV29-1	TRBJ2-5	many	NA	TGCAGCGTTGCTATCGGATGGATGGAGACCCAGTACTTC	CSVAIGWMETQYF
TRBV28	TRBJ2-1	many	NA	TGTGCCAGCAGTTCCCCGCCCGGGAGTACACACCCCTACTCGCAGTTCTTC	CASSSPPGSTHPYSQFF
TRBV7-2	TRBJ1-4	NA	TRBD1	TGTGCCAGCAGCCGGCGGGACAGTGAAAAACTGTTTTTT	CASSRRDSEKLFF
TRBV4-3	TRBJ1-1	many	NA	TGCGCCAGCAGCCAAGTTGGTGTCAGGAACACTGAAGCTTTCTTT	CASSQVGVRNTEAFF
TRBV28	TRBJ2-5	many	TRBD2	TGTGCCAGCAGTTTATTAGGACTAGGGCCAGAGACCCAGTACTTC	CASSLLGLGPETQYF
TRBV5-4	TRBJ2-7	medium-sized	TRBD2	TGTGCCAGCAGCTCCCCCGGGACTAGCGGGAGTTACGAGCAGTACTTC	CASSSPGTSGSYEQYF
TRBV7-3	TRBJ2-3	many	TRBD2	TGTGCCAGCAGCCTTTCACCGGGACTAGCTAAAGATACGCAGTATTTT	CASSLSPGLAKDTQYF
TRBV9	TRBJ2-4	many	NA	TGTGCCAGCAGCCCGTGGGGAGGAGACATTCAGTACTTC	CASSPWGGDIQYF
TRBV18	TRBJ1-4	few	TRBD1	TGTGCCAGCTCCGGACAGGGTAATGAAAAACTGTTTTTT	CASSGQGNEKLFF
TRBV28	TRBJ2-7	many	NA	TGTGCCAGCAGTTTGCCCCAGCGGCTGAAGGACGAGCAGTACTTC	CASSLPQRLKDEQYF
TRBV7-2	TRBJ2-3	many	TRBD2	TGTGCCAGCAGCCGGAACCAAGCGGGAGGCACAGATACGCAGTATTTT	CASSRNQAGGTDTQYF
TRBV20-1	TRBJ2-5	NA	TRBD2	TGCAGTGCTAGGCCACCAAGCGGGGATGGAATCATGGGGACCCAGTACTTC	CSARPPSGDGIMGTQYF
TRBV5-4	TRBJ1-2	NA	TRBD1	TGTGCCAGCAGCTTACGCGGACAGGGAAACTATGGCTACACCTTC	CASSLRGQGNYGYTF
TRBV3-1	TRBJ2-1	few	TRBD2	TGTGCCAGCAGCCAAGGGAATAGCGGGTTTTCCTACAATGAGCAGTTCTTC	CASSQGNSGFSYNEQFF